The 16 T cell receptor beta chains presented below share a single source sample, sequenced in a study of neurological immune-mediated disorders. TCRdb itself ran the 5' RACE reads through MiXCR, one entry per CDR3 protein. The repertoire holds more than 13,000 distinct CDR3 sequences, about 10% seen once, with roughly a quarter in the top ten. Sequences were obtained from PBMCs. These receptor sequences come from a woman aged 40-49 years in good health.

There are many counts of this clonotype. CDR3 DNA sequence: TGCGCCAGCAGCCAAGATCGCACACTAGCGGGAACCTACGAGCAGTACTTC. Translation gives CASSQDRTLAGTYEQYF. The chain couples TRBV4-1 to TRBJ2-7, with TRBD2 matching over 10 bases. Per the germline V gene, CDR1 is MGHRA and CDR2 is YSYEKL. Trimming removed 0 bases from V and 2 bases from J; junction bases left unmatched: 7. There are 17 residues in the CDR3.

The chain employs TRBV7-6 and TRBJ1-2; perhaps TRBD1 as D (5 bases). Trimming removed 5 bases at V and 0 bases at J, with 19 bases between. The germline V gene has CDR1 SGHVS and CDR2 FNYEAQ. The CDR3 totals 17 residues. This chain's CDR3 is CASSEGTDSRANYGYTF. In DNA, the CDR3 is TGTGCCAGCAGCGAGGGGACGGATTCCAGAGCTAACTATGGCTACACCTTC.

This clonotype was counted many times. V gene TRBV5-5 combines with J gene TRBJ2-3; D perhaps matches TRBD2 (7 bases). CDR1 is SGHKS, CDR2 YYEKEE, per germline (reference sequence). The CDR3 has 18 residues. Between the trimmed V and J ends, which lost 0 bases and 2 bases, there was a span of 19 bases. CDR3 amino acids: CASSLAARAGAYTDTQYF. The CDR3, as DNA: TGTGCCAGCAGCTTGGCCGCCCGGGCGGGGGCCTACACAGATACGCAGTATTTT.

This clonotype is medium-sized. The chain recombines TRBV27 with TRBJ2-4; the match to TRBD2 covers 7 bases. The germline gives CDR1 MNHEY, CDR2 SMNVEV (reference sequence). J lost 9 bases, V lost 3 bases, and 5 bases had no gene match. CDR3 length: 13 amino acids. The CDR3 sequence: CASSFRGGSIQYF. The CDR3 DNA reads TGTGCCAGCAGTTTCCGGGGCGGGAGCATTCAGTACTTC.

In its sample, this clonotype was seen many times. J is TRBJ1-6 and V is TRBV2; 10 nucleotides match TRBD1. After removal of 5 bases from V and 10 bases from J, the junction contained 8 bases not matched to a gene. The CDR3 length is 15 residues. Germline-derived CDR1 and CDR2 are SNHLY and FYNNEI. The CDR3 DNA is TGTGCCAGCAGTTACCGGGACAGGGGTTGGTCACCCCTCCACTTT. It is translated as CASSYRDRGWSPLHF.

This clonotype was seen ten or more times. CDR3 sequence (DNA): TGTGCCAGCAGTTTTCAGGGGGGGGCTGGAAACACCATATATTTT. This translates into CASSFQGGAGNTIYF. This rearrangement joins TRBV28 to TRBJ1-3; the match to TRBD1 covers 7 bases. Germline lookup yields CDR1 MDHEN and CDR2 SYDVKM. Unmatched junction bases numbered 4, after V lost 3 bases and J lost 2 bases. The CDR3 totals 15 residues.

This clonotype is labeled as medium-sized. The genes are TRBV29-1 and TRBJ1-1; a possible D gene is TRBD1 (5 bases). The germline gives CDR1 SQVTM, CDR2 ANQGSEA. The ends were cut back, 7 bases at V and 1 base at J, with 7 bases in the middle. There are 11 residues in the CDR3. CDR3 protein: CSGQGNTEAFF. The DNA for the CDR3 is TGCAGCGGCCAGGGGAACACTGAAGCTTTCTTT. Using reference TRBV29-1 and TRBJ1-1 for the parts outside the CDR3, the full variable domain is SAVISQKPSRDICQRGTSLTIQCQVDSQVTMMFWYRQQPGQSLTLIATANQGSEATYESGFVIDKFPISRPNLTFSTLTVSNMSPEDSSIYLCSGQGNTEAFFGQGTRLTVV.

The chain combines TRBV3-1 with TRBJ1-1, with D maybe TRBD1 (6 bases). With 8 bases removed from V and 8 bases from J, the gap between germline ends came to 15 bases. CDR3 size: 12 residues. CDR1 and CDR2 (germline): LGHDT, YNNKEL (reference sequence). CDR3 nucleotides: TGTGCCAGCCAAGCCAGGGGCGAAGAAGCTTTCTTT. Its translation: CASQARGEEAFF.

This clonotype was found many times. The rearrangement joins TRBV20-1 to TRBJ2-5; 7 bases align to TRBD1. Germline CDR1 is DFQATT and CDR2 is SNEGSKA (reference sequence). The CDR3 is made up of 16 amino acids. Trimming removed 0 bases from V and 3 bases from J; junction bases left unmatched: 10. CDR3 loop: CSARDIMTGTKETQYF. The CDR3 nucleotides are TGCAGTGCTAGAGATATCATGACAGGGACCAAAGAGACCCAGTACTTC.

This clonotype was seen at least ten times. The rearrangement joins TRBV5-1 to TRBJ1-3; tentative D call: TRBD1 (6 bases). Germline lookup yields CDR1 SGHRS and CDR2 YFSETQ. V gave up 0 bases and J gave up 1 base, with 14 bases separating them. This CDR3 is 17 amino acids long. This CDR3 is CASSLDGGTGSGNTIYF. As DNA, the CDR3 is TGCGCCAGCAGCTTGGATGGGGGAACAGGGTCTGGAAACACCATATATTTT.

This clonotype is medium-sized in the sample. The chain employs TRBV12-3 or TRBV12-4 and TRBJ1-1, with 8 bases identical to TRBD1. CDR3 length: 15 residues. V shed 2 bases and J 4 bases; nucleotides not matched to a gene: 6. The CDR3, as DNA: TGTGCCAGCAGTTTAAGGACAGGGCCGGGCACTGAAGCTTTCTTT. Amino acids: CASSLRTGPGTEAFF.

This clonotype was observed at least ten times. V usage is TRBV20-1 and J usage is TRBJ2-3; perhaps TRBD2 as D (5 bases). CDR1 is DFQATT and CDR2 is SNEGSKA in the germline V gene (reference sequence). The CDR3 runs to 16 residues. V was pared by 0 bases and J by 0 bases, with 13 bases between. The CDR3 protein is CSARDIAERSTDTQYF. CDR3 sequence (DNA): TGCAGTGCTAGAGATATAGCCGAGCGGAGCACAGATACGCAGTATTTT.

This clonotype came up many times. The chain combines TRBV5-1 with TRBJ2-6; D gene uncertain. V gave up 2 bases and J gave up 4 bases, with 4 bases separating them. Germline lookup yields CDR1 SGHRS and CDR2 YFSETQ. The CDR3 runs 13 residues. The CDR3, as DNA: TGCGCCAGCAGCTTTTTAGGGGCCAACGTCCTGACTTTC. As protein: CASSFLGANVLTF. Based on the CDR3 plus reference TRBV5-1 and TRBJ2-6, the full variable domain is KAGVTQTPRYLIKTRGQQVTLSCSPISGHRSVSWYQQTPGQGLQFLFEYFSETQRNKGNFPGRFSGRQFSNSRSEMNVSTLELGDSALYLCASSFLGANVLTFGAGSRLTVL.

Ten or more counts support this clonotype. The chain recombines TRBV20-1 with TRBJ2-7, with no clear D. CDR3 length: 15 residues. CDR1 DFQATT and CDR2 SNEGSKA come from the germline V gene (reference sequence). V shed 0 bases and J shed 7 bases, with 19 bases lying between them. DNA of the CDR3: TGCAGTGCTAGAGACCCAGCTACCCCGGATCGGGAGCAGTACTTC. It specifies CSARDPATPDREQYF.

Within the sample, this clonotype is medium-sized. J is TRBJ2-1 and V is TRBV2, with 10 bases matching TRBD2. The CDR3 consists of 17 residues. Trimming cost V 2 bases and J 3 bases; bases outside gene matches: 7. From germline, CDR1 is SNHLY and CDR2 FYNNEI. The CDR3 region is CASSELSSSGSYNEQFF. CDR3 nucleotides: TGTGCCAGCAGTGAACTGTCGTCTAGCGGGAGCTACAATGAGCAGTTCTTC.

This clonotype has ten or more counts. This rearrangement joins TRBV20-1 to TRBJ2-1; D call uncertain. Trimming took 6 bases from V and 0 from J, leaving 15 bases between them. The CDR3 sequence is 15 residues long. The germline CDR1 and CDR2 sequences are DFQATT and SNEGSKA (reference sequence). CDR3 sequence (DNA): TGCAGTGCAAAGCGAGCTCTCACCTCCTACAATGAGCAGTTCTTC. Translation gives CSAKRALTSYNEQFF.